These T cell receptor beta chains were read from a single sample in a study of blood T cell repertoires in COVID-19. Profiling relied on immunoSEQ multiplex PCR, and the TCRdb table lists in-frame clones only, not all of them. Counted here are 120,000 to 150,000 clones, 80% to 85% occurring once; the ten biggest clones make up roughly two fifths. The specimen sequenced was peripheral blood. These TCRs come from a human donor in a cohort sampled during active COVID-19. Each CDR3 is given with its conserved first and last residue. D genes are given only for firm matches. Clone size is given for some rows only: seen once, a few or many times, or a class if the clone is expanded.

v_gene	d_gene	abundance	j_gene	CDR3aa	CDR3nt
TRBV27	-	-	TRBJ1-2	CASSHSRQETNYGYTF	TGTGCCAGCAGTCACTCCCGACAGGAGACTAACTATGGCTACACCTTC
TRBV24-1	TRBD1	-	TRBJ2-3	CATSDPGRGQPDTQYF	TGTGCCACCAGTGATCCCGGCCGGGGACAGCCAGATACGCAGTATTTT
TRBV5-1	-	-	TRBJ1-1	CASSLAVNTEAFF	TGCGCCAGCAGCTTGGCGGTGAACACTGAAGCTTTCTTT
TRBV19	-	-	TRBJ1-2	CASRPGEVLNYGYTF	TGTGCCAGTAGACCCGGCGAGGTCCTTAACTATGGCTACACCTTC
TRBV5-1	TRBD1	-	TRBJ2-7	CASRPRTGPAEQYF	TGCGCCAGCAGACCTCGGACAGGTCCGGCCGAGCAGTACTTC
TRBV20-1	-	-	TRBJ2-5	CSASSWDSGETQYF	TGCAGTGCTAGTTCGTGGGACAGCGGGGAGACCCAGTACTTC
TRBV6-2/TRBV6-3	-	-	TRBJ1-2	CASSSPHRQDNGYTF	TGTGCCAGCAGTAGCCCCCACAGGCAGGATAATGGCTACACCTTC
TRBV24-1	TRBD1	-	TRBJ1-2	CAIRQGGYGYTF	TGTGCCATACGACAGGGAGGCTATGGCTACACCTTC
TRBV6-5	TRBD2	-	TRBJ2-2	CASSPRGDLSGELFF	TGTGCCAGCAGCCCCCGGGGGGATCTATCCGGGGAGCTGTTTTTT
TRBV30	TRBD1	once	TRBJ1-2	CAWNRGYGYTF	TGTGCCTGGAACAGGGGGTATGGCTACACCTTC
TRBV7-8	TRBD2	-	TRBJ2-1	CASRLWRLAESSYNEQFF	TGTGCCAGCAGACTCTGGCGACTAGCGGAAAGCTCCTACAATGAGCAGTTCTTC
TRBV20-1	TRBD1	few	TRBJ1-1	CSASMGQVLPEAFF	TGCAGTGCTAGTATGGGACAGGTTTTGCCTGAAGCTTTCTTT
TRBV9	-	-	TRBJ1-2	CASSNRAGYTF	TGTGCCAGCAGTAACAGGGCTGGCTACACCTTC
TRBV9	TRBD2	-	TRBJ2-5	CASSPRPSGQETQYF	TGTGCCAGCAGCCCCAGACCTAGCGGCCAAGAGACCCAGTACTTC
TRBV4-3	-	-	TRBJ2-3	CASSQDPSRTSTDTQYF	TGCGCCAGCAGCCAAGATCCCTCACGGACTAGCACAGATACGCAGTATTTT